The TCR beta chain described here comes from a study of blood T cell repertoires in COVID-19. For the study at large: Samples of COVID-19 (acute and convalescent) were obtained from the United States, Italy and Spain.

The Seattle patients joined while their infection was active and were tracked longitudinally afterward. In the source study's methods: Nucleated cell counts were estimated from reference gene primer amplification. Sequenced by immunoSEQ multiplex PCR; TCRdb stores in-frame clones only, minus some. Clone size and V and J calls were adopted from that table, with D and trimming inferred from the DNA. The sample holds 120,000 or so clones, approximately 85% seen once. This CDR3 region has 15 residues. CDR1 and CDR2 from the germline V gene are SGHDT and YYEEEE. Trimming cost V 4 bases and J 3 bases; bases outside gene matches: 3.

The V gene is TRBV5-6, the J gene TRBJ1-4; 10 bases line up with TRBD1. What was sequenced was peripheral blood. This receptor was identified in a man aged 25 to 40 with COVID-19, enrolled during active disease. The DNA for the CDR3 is TGTGCCAGCAGCCCCGGACAGGGGGCTAATGAAAAACTGTTTTTT. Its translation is CASSPGQGANEKLFF. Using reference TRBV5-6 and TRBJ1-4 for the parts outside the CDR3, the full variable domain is DAGVTQSPTHLIKTRGQQVTLRCSPKSGHDTVSWYQQALGQGPQFIFQYYEEEERQRGNFPDRFSGHQFPNYSSELNVNALLLGDSALYLCASSPGQGANEKLFFGSGTQLSVL.